This T cell receptor beta chain was found in a study of CD8 T cells in ankylosing spondylitis. General observations from the study: Reports say disease-linked clones showed up significantly more in matched ankylosing spondylitis synovial fluid. Clones that were linked to disease were CD8+ and were relatively rare in peripheral blood. Previously reported in reactive arthritis synovial fluid and blood were some of the motif variants.

In its sample, this clonotype was seen many times. Its antigen is unknown. MiXCR was run by TCRdb on the 5' RACE reads, yielding one entry per CDR3 protein. The profile shows about 160,000 distinct CDR3 sequences, 9.8% of them singletons. This sequence originates from a female donor with ankylosing spondylitis or in good health (not recorded which). Sequencing was carried out using blood, either unsorted or a sorted T cell fraction (not recorded which).

CDR3 coding DNA: TGTGCCAGCAGCCCAGGGGGCGAGCAGTACTTC. This encodes CASSPGGEQYF. V gene TRBV9 combines with J gene TRBJ2-7, with 7 bases identical to TRBD1. Germline V CDR1 and CDR2: SGDLS, YYNGEE. The CDR3 is 11 residues long. J was trimmed by 6 bases and V by 4 bases; bases with no gene match: 1.